These 7 T cell receptor beta chains originate from one sample sequenced in a study of siplizumab effects on memory and regulatory T cells. TCRdb's table, derived via immunoSEQ multiplex PCR, lists solely in-frame clones and lacks some. Of roughly 100,000 clones in the sample, about 92% were seen once. The sequenced sample consisted of CD4+ T cells sorted from blood. The receptors stem from a human donor in good health.

The chain is built from TRBV19 and TRBJ1-1; 7 positions match TRBD1. This CDR3 region has 14 residues. Unmatched junction bases numbered 6, after V lost 8 bases and J lost 0 bases. The germline CDR1 and CDR2 sequences are LNHDA and SQIVND (reference sequence). CDR3 sequence (DNA): TGTGCCAGTGGGAGGGGACAGTTGAACACTGAAGCTTTCTTT. This encodes CASGRGQLNTEAFF.

This rearrangement joins TRBV4-1 to TRBJ1-2; 8 bases map to TRBD1. Germline values: CDR1 MGHRA, CDR2 YSYEKL. The CDR3 is 17 amino acids. J gave up 8 bases and V 0 bases, and 14 bases lay outside the gene matches. As DNA, the CDR3 is TGCGCCAGCAGCCAAGATTCCACTCAGGGGGCAACTCGGGGCTACACCTTC. Its protein product is CASSQDSTQGATRGYTF.

The chain is built from TRBV5-5 and TRBJ1-3; D gene unclear. CDR3 size: 15 residues. Trimming removed 4 bases from V and 0 bases from J, with 11 bases in between. Germline-derived CDR1 and CDR2 are SGHKS and YYEKEE (reference sequence). The CDR3, as DNA: TGTGCCAGCAGCGACCATGGGATCTCTGGAAACACCATATATTTT. This sequence encodes CASSDHGISGNTIYF.

This chain links TRBV11-3 with TRBJ2-3; D is unclear. Germline-derived CDR1 and CDR2 are SGHNT and YENEEA. V was trimmed by 1 base and J by 6 bases, leaving 2 bases between them. CDR3 length equals 11 residues. CDR3 sequence reads: CASSLGDTQYF. The CDR3 DNA reads as TGTGCCAGCAGCTTAGGGGATACGCAGTATTTT. Combining the CDR3 with reference TRBV11-3 and TRBJ2-3 gives the whole variable domain EAGVVQSPRYKIIEKKQPVAFWCNPISGHNTLYWYLQNLGQGPELLIRYENEEAVDDSQLPKDRFSAERLKGVDSTLKIQPAELGDSAVYLCASSLGDTQYFGPGTRLTVL.

This chain links TRBV10-3 with TRBJ1-1; a weak D match, TRBD1 (5 bases). CDR1 and CDR2 from the germline V gene are ENHRY and SYGVKD. CDR3 length: 16 amino acids. V was cut by 10 bases and J by 3 bases, with 24 bases left in between. CDR3 protein: CASLATTVRTDTEAFF. In DNA, the CDR3 is TGTGCCAGCTTGGCTACGACAGTACGTACAGACACTGAAGCTTTCTTT.

The J gene is TRBJ2-5, the V gene TRBV18; the D is unclear. The CDR3 length is 15 residues. The germline CDR1 and CDR2 sequences are KGHSH and LQKENI. V was shortened by 2 bases and J by 1 base, with 11 bases between the two germline ends. This CDR3 is CASSPVGNLQETQYF. For the CDR3, the DNA is TGTGCCAGCTCACCAGTTGGGAATCTCCAAGAGACCCAGTACTTC.

V is TRBV5-1 and J is TRBJ2-7; 8 bases are a match to TRBD1. Looked up from germline, CDR1 is SGHRS and CDR2 is YFSETQ. V lost 4 bases and J lost 2; bases outside the gene matches: 11. The CDR3 length is 16 residues. CDR3 in DNA: TGCGCCAGCAGCCCTGGTTTTGGACAGGGCACCTACGAGCAGTACTTC. Amino acid sequence: CASSPGFGQGTYEQYF.